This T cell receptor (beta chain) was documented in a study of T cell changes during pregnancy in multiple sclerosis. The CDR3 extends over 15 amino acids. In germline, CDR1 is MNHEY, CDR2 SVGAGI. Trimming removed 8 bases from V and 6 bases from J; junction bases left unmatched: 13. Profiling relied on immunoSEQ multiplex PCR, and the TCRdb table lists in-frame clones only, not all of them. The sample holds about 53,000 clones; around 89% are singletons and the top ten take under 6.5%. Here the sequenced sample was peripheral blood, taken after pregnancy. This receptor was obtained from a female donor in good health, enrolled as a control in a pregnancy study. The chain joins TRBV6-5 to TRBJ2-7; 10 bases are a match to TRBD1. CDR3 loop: CASVPGTGDSSEQYF. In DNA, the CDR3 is TGTGCCAGCGTCCCCGGGACAGGGGATTCAAGCGAGCAGTACTTC.